These 22 T cell receptor beta chains were all obtained from the same sample, sequenced in a study of cytomegalovirus exposure and HLA in healthy donors. Profiling relied on immunoSEQ multiplex PCR, and the TCRdb table lists in-frame clones only, not all of them. This table holds 120,000 to 150,000 clones, about 86% found once. The sequencing input was PBMCs. The receptor source for this set is a woman between 18 and 29 years old in good health and CMV-seropositive.

This clone was observed a single time. This chain uses TRBV7-9 with TRBJ1-2; no clear D. The CDR3 consists of 14 residues. Per germline, CDR1 SEHNR and CDR2 FQNEAQ (reference sequence). The V gene lost 5 bases and the J gene lost 8 bases, with 18 bases spanning the gap. CDR3 region: CASSPLKHLWGYTF. CDR3 DNA sequence: TGTGCCAGCAGCCCCCTAAAGCACCTGTGGGGCTACACCTTC.

In its sample, this clone was seen once. This chain joins TRBV7-3 and TRBJ2-1, with TRBD1 matching over 8 bases. Germline loops: CDR1 SGHTA, CDR2 FQGTGA. Trimming cost V 5 bases and J 10 bases; bases outside gene matches: 7. This CDR3 contains 13 residues. The chain's CDR3 is CASSPTGGEEQFF. CDR3 bases: TGTGCCAGCAGCCCAACAGGGGGTGAGGAGCAGTTCTTC.

The CDR3 DNA sequence: TGTGCCAGCATCAAAAGTTGTTATACTAGGACCATCTCTAGTGAGACCCAGTACTTC. Protein product: CASIKSCYTRTISSETQYF. This sequence joins TRBV4-2 and TRBJ2-5, with a weak D call TRBD2 (5 bases). Germline CDR1 and CDR2: LGHNA and YNFKEQ. The CDR3 has 19 residues. Trimming stripped 7 bases from V and 5 bases from J, with 32 bases between.

The V gene is TRBV7-3, the J gene TRBJ2-3, with unresolved D. Per the germline V gene, CDR1 is SGHTA and CDR2 is FQGTGA. V gave up 5 bases and J gave up 0 bases, with 6 bases separating them. The CDR3 runs to 13 residues. The DNA for the CDR3 is TGTGCCAGCAGCCGCCTAAGCACAGATACGCAGTATTTT. It codes for CASSRLSTDTQYF.

This rearrangement joins TRBV30 to TRBJ1-4, with D perhaps TRBD1 (5 bases). Trimming cost V 2 bases and J 9 bases, with 13 bases left between them. The CDR3 consists of 13 residues. Per the germline V gene, CDR1 is GTSNPN and CDR2 is SVGIG (reference sequence). The CDR3 loop reads CAWSIQGAKKLFF. The CDR3 DNA reads as TGTGCCTGGAGTATCCAGGGCGCTAAAAAACTGTTTTTT. Supplemented by reference TRBV30 and TRBJ1-4, the full variable domain reads SQTIHQWPATLVQPVGSPLSLECTVEGTSNPNLYWYRQAAGRGLQLLFYSVGIGQISSEVPQNLSASRPQDRQFILSSKKLLLSDSGFYLCAWSIQGAKKLFFGSGTQLSVL.

The chain employs TRBV5-6 and TRBJ2-1; 9 bases map to TRBD2. Germline V gene lookup returns CDR1 SGHDT and CDR2 YYEEEE. The CDR3 length is 15 residues. Trimming removed 6 bases from V and 7 bases from J; junction bases left unmatched: 11. The CDR3 region is CASTSSAGGRNEQFF. CDR3 DNA: TGTGCCAGCACCTCGTCGGCGGGAGGGCGGAATGAGCAGTTCTTC.

A few counts support this clone. The chain combines TRBV28 with TRBJ1-6; the match to TRBD1 covers 12 bases. Germline V gene lookup returns CDR1 MDHEN and CDR2 SYDVKM. V lost 3 bases, J lost 18 bases, and 3 bases stayed unmatched. CDR3 size: 12 residues. The CDR3 nucleotides read TGTGCCAGCAGTTTCCCGGGACAGGGGGCCCACTTT. It yields the protein CASSFPGQGAHF.

The CDR3 sequence: CASSWSGGAPGELFF. The CDR3 bases are TGTGCCAGCAGTTGGAGCGGGGGGGCCCCCGGGGAGCTGTTTTTT. This chain connects TRBV6-1 to TRBJ2-2, with 10 bases that match TRBD2. Per the germline V gene, CDR1 is MNHNS and CDR2 is SASEGT. The V and J ends lost 5 bases and 6 bases, in that order; junction bases with no gene match: 6. The CDR3 runs to 15 residues.

The gene calls are TRBV6-6 and TRBJ2-1, with 11 bases identical to TRBD2. Germline lookup yields CDR1 MNHNY and CDR2 SVGAGI (reference sequence). The trim removed 6 bases at V and 9 bases at J, leaving 13 bases unmatched. The CDR3 covers 16 residues. The DNA for the CDR3 is TGTGCCAGCAGCCAATATAGTCTAGCGGGGGGCTCTGAGCAGTTCTTC. Translated: CASSQYSLAGGSEQFF.

Judged by abundance, this clone is medium-sized. This chain links TRBV16 with TRBJ2-1; the match to TRBD1 covers 8 bases. CDR1 KGHSY and CDR2 FQNENV come from the germline V gene. The junction had 13 bases not matched to a gene; V was cut back by 4 bases and J by 8 bases. The CDR3 extends over 16 amino acids. CDR3 coding DNA: TGTGCCAGCAGCCCCCCTGCGGAACAGGGGGACGATGAGCAGTTCTTC. It translates to CASSPPAEQGDDEQFF.

The chain joins TRBV7-2 to TRBJ2-7; the match to TRBD1 covers 8 bases. This CDR3 contains 13 residues. Trimming removed 5 bases from V and 3 bases from J; junction bases left unmatched: 3. Germline values: CDR1 SGHTA, CDR2 FQGNSA. The chain's CDR3 is CASSPGTGYEQYF. The CDR3 DNA reads TGTGCCAGCAGCCCCGGGACAGGCTACGAGCAGTACTTC.

In its sample, this clone was seen once. The rearrangement joins TRBV7-9 to TRBJ2-2, with TRBD2 as a possible D gene (6 bases). CDR3 size: 16 residues. Germline V gene data show CDR1 as SEHNR and CDR2 as FQNEAQ (reference sequence). V lost 0 bases, J lost 5 bases, and 13 bases lay in between. The CDR3 spells CASSLALGLSTGELFF. As DNA, the CDR3 is TGTGCCAGCAGCTTAGCCTTGGGACTGAGTACCGGGGAGCTGTTTTTT.

This clone was picked up one time. The chain joins TRBV6-5 to TRBJ2-7; D is unclear. This CDR3 contains 16 residues. Trimming removed 0 bases from V and 2 bases from J, with 14 bases in between. The germline CDR1 and CDR2 sequences are MNHEY and SVGAGI. This CDR3 reads CASSYSPRSSPYEQYF. The CDR3 bases are TGTGCCAGCAGTTACTCACCTAGGAGTTCCCCCTACGAGCAGTACTTC.

V is TRBV20-1 and J is TRBJ2-2, with 8 bases that match TRBD1. V lost 5 bases to trimming and J lost 9 bases; unmatched junction nucleotides: 2. Looked up from germline, CDR1 is DFQATT and CDR2 is SNEGSKA (reference sequence). The CDR3 runs to 11 residues. CDR3 residues: CSARTGWELFF. In nucleotides, the CDR3 is TGCAGTGCTCGGACAGGGTGGGAGCTGTTTTTT.

This chain connects TRBV6-5 to TRBJ1-1, with 7 bases matching TRBD1. CDR1 and CDR2 from the germline V gene are MNHEY and SVGAGI. After removal of 6 bases from V and 1 base from J, the junction contained 2 bases not matched to a gene. The CDR3 totals 13 residues. The CDR3, as DNA: TGTGCCAGCAGGACAGGGAGGAACACTGAAGCTTTCTTT. Its translation is CASRTGRNTEAFF.

The rearrangement joins TRBV27 to TRBJ1-5; 7 bases are a match to TRBD1. The V and J ends lost 5 bases and 4 bases, in that order; junction bases with no gene match: 8. Per germline, CDR1 MNHEY and CDR2 SMNVEV (reference sequence). The CDR3 is 15 residues long. The CDR3 protein is CASSPTRGWNQPQHF. CDR3 nucleotide sequence: TGTGCCAGCAGTCCCACCAGGGGGTGGAATCAGCCCCAGCATTTT.

The rearrangement joins TRBV25-1 to TRBJ2-1; 11 nucleotides agree with TRBD2. V trimming: 4 bases; J trimming: 7 bases; junction bases outside the gene matches: 6. Germline V lookup: CDR1 MGHDK, CDR2 SYGVNS. This CDR3 has 15 amino acids. The CDR3 is CASSGGLAALNEQFF. The CDR3 bases are TGTGCCAGCAGTGGGGGACTAGCGGCCTTAAATGAGCAGTTCTTC.

This chain links TRBV19 with TRBJ1-1; the match to TRBD1 covers 7 bases. Germline loops: CDR1 LNHDA, CDR2 SQIVND (reference sequence). This CDR3 has 12 residues. The J segment lost 7 bases and the V segment lost 6 bases, leaving 5 bases of the junction unmatched. The CDR3 DNA sequence: TGTGCCAGTAGGAACCGGGACAGTGAAGCTTTCTTT. Encoded protein: CASRNRDSEAFF.

The V and J genes are TRBV9 and TRBJ2-5; 11 bases are shared with TRBD2. The germline gives CDR1 SGDLS, CDR2 YYNGEE. CDR3 length: 14 amino acids. V was pared by 2 bases and J by 4 bases, with 1 base of the junction left unmatched. The CDR3 reads CASSVGTSGETQYF. The DNA for the CDR3 is TGTGCCAGCAGCGTTGGGACTAGCGGAGAGACCCAGTACTTC.

The chain is built from TRBV9 and TRBJ2-3, with 9 bases matching TRBD2. There are 15 residues in the CDR3. CDR1 is SGDLS, CDR2 YYNGEE, per germline. V lost 2 bases, J lost 5 bases, and 6 bases stayed unmatched. Here the CDR3 reads CASSVAGGPIDTQYF. In nucleotides, the CDR3 is TGTGCCAGCAGCGTTGCGGGGGGGCCCATAGATACGCAGTATTTT.

J is TRBJ2-7 and V is TRBV4-3, with 9 bases identical to TRBD2. This CDR3 is 16 amino acids long. The J segment lost 6 bases and the V segment lost 1 base, leaving 10 bases of the junction unmatched. CDR1 is LGHNA, CDR2 YSLEER, per germline. CDR3 sequence (DNA): TGCGCCAGCAGCCAAGGCGCTAGCGGGGACTTTGCCGAGCAGTACTTC. It codes for CASSQGASGDFAEQYF.

V gene TRBV2 combines with J gene TRBJ1-1; D is undetermined. This CDR3 comprises 12 residues. The germline gives CDR1 SNHLY, CDR2 FYNNEI. V shed 0 bases and J shed 4 bases, with 3 bases lying between them. CDR3 bases: TGTGCCAGCAGTGAAGCCCGCACTGAAGCTTTCTTT. This translates into CASSEARTEAFF.